This TCR beta chain was sequenced for a study of type 1 regulatory T cells. Study as a whole: T-allo10 is an in vitro-generated, Tr1-enriched CD4 T cell product specific for alloantigen.

The CDR3 length is 15 residues. Germline loops: CDR1 DFQATT, CDR2 SNEGSKA (reference sequence). V lost 4 bases, J lost 1 base, and 7 bases stayed unmatched. For this clonotype: The antigen is undetermined.

General observations from the study: Tr1 cells had a more restricted TCR repertoire than non-Tr1 cells.

TCRdb fed the reads into MiXCR, producing one record per CDR3 protein. The table includes 60,000 to 70,000 distinct CDR3 sequences, roughly 50% detected once. The clonotype was recovered from a human donor in good health. Sequences were obtained from cultured non-Tr1 T cells, either the whole culture or a sorted T cell fraction (not recorded which). This chain joins TRBV20-1 and TRBJ1-1; 9 bases are shared with TRBD1. The CDR3, as DNA: TGCAGTGCTACCCTCCCGACAGGGGGGAACACTGAAGCTTTCTTT. Amino acid sequence: CSATLPTGGNTEAFF.